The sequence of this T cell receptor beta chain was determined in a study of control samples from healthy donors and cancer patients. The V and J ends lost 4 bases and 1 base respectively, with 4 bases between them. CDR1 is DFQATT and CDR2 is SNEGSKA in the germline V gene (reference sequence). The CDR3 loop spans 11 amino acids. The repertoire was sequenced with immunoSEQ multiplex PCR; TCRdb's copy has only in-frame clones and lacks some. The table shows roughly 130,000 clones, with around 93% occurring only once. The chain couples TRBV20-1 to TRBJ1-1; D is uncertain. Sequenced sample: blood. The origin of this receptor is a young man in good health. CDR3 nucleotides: TGCAGTGCTAATGAGAACACTGAAGCTTTCTTT. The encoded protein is CSANENTEAFF.